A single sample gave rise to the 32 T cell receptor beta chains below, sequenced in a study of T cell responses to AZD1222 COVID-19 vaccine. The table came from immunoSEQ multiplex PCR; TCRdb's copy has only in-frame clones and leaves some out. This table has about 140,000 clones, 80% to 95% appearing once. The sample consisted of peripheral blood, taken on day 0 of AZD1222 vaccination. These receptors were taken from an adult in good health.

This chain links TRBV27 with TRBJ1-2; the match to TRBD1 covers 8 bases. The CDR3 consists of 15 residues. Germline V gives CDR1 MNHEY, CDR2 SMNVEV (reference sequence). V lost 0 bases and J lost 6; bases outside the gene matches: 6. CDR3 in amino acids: CASSLSAGGLHGYTF. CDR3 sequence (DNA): TGTGCCAGCAGTTTATCGGCAGGGGGCTTGCATGGCTACACCTTC.

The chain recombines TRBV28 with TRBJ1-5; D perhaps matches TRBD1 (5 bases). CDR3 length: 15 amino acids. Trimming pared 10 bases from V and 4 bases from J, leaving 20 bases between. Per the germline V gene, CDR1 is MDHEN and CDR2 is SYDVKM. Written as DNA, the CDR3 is TGTGCCACGGTGCTCCCCGGGGCCTCAAATCAGCCCCAGCATTTT. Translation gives CATVLPGASNQPQHF.

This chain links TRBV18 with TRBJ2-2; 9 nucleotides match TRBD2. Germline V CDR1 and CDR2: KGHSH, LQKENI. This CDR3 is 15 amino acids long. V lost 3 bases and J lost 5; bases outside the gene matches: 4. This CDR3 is CASSPSSGRTGELFF. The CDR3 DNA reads TGTGCCAGCTCACCGAGTAGCGGGAGAACCGGGGAGCTGTTTTTT.

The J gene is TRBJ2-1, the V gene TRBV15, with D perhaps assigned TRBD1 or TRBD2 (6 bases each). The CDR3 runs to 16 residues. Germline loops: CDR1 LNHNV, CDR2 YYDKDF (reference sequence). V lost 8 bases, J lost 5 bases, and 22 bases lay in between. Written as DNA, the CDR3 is TGTGCCACCGTTTCGCGGGACACGGTGAGGGACAATGAGCAGTTCTTC. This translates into CATVSRDTVRDNEQFF.

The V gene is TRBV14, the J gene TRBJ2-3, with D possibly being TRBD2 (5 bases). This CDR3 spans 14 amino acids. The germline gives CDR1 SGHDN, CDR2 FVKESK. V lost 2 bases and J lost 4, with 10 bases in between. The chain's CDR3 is CASSQFLGADTQYF. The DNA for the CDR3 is TGTGCCAGCAGCCAATTTTTGGGAGCAGATACGCAGTATTTT.

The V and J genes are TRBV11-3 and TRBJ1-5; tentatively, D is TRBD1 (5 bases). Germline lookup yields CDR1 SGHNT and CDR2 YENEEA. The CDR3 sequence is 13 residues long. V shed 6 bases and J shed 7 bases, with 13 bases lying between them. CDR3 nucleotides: TGTGCCAGCAGTCTAGGGGTTTTCCAGCCCCAGCATTTT. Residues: CASSLGVFQPQHF.

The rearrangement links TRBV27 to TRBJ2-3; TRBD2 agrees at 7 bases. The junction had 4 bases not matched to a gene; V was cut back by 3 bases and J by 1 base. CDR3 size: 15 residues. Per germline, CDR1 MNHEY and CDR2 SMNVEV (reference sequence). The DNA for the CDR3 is TGTGCCAGCAGTTTGAGGGAGGGCCGCACAGATACGCAGTATTTT. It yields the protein CASSLREGRTDTQYF.

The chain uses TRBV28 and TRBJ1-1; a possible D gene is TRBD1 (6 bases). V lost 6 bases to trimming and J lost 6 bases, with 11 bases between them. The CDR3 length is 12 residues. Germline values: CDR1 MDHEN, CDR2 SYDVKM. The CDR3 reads CASSPGGAEAFF. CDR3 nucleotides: TGTGCCAGCAGCCCGGGGGGCGCTGAAGCTTTCTTT.

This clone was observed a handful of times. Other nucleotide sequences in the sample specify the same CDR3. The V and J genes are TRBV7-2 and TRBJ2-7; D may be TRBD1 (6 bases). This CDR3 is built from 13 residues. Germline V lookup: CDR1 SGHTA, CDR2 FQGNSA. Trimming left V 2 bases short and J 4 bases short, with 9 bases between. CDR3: CASSLRGGYEQYF. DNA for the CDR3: TGTGCCAGCAGCTTACGAGGGGGTTACGAGCAGTACTTC. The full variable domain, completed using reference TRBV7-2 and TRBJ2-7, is GAGVSQSPSNKVTEKGKDVELRCDPISGHTALYWYRQSLGQGLEFLIYFQGNSAPDKSGLPSDRFSAERTGGSVSTLTIQRTQQEDSAVYLCASSLRGGYEQYFGPGTRLTVT.

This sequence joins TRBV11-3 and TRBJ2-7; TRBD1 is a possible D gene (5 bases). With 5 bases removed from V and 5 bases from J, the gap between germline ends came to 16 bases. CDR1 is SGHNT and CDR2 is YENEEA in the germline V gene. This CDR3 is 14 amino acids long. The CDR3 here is CASSPAGKVHEQYF. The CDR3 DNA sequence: TGTGCCAGCAGCCCAGCAGGGAAGGTCCACGAGCAGTACTTC.

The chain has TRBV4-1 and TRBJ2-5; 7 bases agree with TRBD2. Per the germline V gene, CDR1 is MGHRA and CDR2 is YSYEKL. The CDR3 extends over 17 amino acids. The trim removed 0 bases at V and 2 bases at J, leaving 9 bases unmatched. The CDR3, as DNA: TGCGCCAGCAGCCAAGACACCCTCGGGGGAGGGCAAGAGACCCAGTACTTC. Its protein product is CASSQDTLGGGQETQYF.

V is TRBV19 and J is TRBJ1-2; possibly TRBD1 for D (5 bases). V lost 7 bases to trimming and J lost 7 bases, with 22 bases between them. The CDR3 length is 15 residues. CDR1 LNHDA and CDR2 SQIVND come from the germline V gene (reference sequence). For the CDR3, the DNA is TGTGCCAGTACCTCGTCTTGGCAGGGAGGTGGTGGCTACACCTTC. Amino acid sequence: CASTSSWQGGGGYTF.

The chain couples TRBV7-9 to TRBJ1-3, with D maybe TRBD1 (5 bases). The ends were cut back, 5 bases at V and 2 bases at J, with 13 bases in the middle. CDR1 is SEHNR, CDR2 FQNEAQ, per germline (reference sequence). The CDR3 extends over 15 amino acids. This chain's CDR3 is CASSPLGGAGNTIYF. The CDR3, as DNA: TGTGCCAGCAGCCCTCTCGGGGGTGCTGGAAACACCATATATTTT.

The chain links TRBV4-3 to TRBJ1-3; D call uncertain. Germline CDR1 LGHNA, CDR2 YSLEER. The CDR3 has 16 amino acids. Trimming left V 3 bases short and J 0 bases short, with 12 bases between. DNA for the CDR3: TGCGCCAGCAGCCACGCCAGGACGACCTCTGGAAACACCATATATTTT. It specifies CASSHARTTSGNTIYF.

The chain's CDR3 is CASSQDGGQFF. The CDR3 DNA sequence: TGCGCCAGCAGCCAAGATGGGGGGCAGTTCTTC. This chain links TRBV4-1 with TRBJ2-1; perhaps D is TRBD1 or TRBD2 (5 bases each). The V end was cut by 0 bases, the J end by 12 bases, with 6 bases between. The CDR3 contains 11 residues. The germline V gene has CDR1 MGHRA and CDR2 YSYEKL.

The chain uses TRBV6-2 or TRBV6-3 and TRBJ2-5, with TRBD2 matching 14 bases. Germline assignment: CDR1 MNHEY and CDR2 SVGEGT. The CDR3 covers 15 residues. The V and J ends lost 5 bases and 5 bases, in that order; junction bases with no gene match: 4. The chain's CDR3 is CASSPGLAGAETQYF. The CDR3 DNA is TGTGCCAGCAGTCCGGGACTAGCGGGAGCGGAGACCCAGTACTTC.

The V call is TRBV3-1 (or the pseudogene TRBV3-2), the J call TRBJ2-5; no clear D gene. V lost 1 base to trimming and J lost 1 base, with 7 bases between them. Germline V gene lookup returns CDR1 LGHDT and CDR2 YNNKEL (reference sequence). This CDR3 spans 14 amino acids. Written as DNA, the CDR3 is TGTGCCAGCAGCCAAGTGTCTAGCCAAGAGACCCAGTACTTC. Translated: CASSQVSSQETQYF.

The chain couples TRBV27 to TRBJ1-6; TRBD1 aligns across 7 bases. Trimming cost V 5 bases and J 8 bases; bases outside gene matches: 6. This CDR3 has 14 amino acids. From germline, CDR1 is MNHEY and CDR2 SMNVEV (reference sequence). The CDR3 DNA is TGTGCCAGCAGTACCGGACAGGTCCATTCACCCCTCCACTTT. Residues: CASSTGQVHSPLHF.

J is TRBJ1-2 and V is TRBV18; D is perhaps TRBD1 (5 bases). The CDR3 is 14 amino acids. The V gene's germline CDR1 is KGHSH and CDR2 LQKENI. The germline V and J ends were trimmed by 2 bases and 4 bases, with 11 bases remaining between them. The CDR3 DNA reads TGTGCCAGCTCACCAGAGGGGCTTAGCTATGGCTACACCTTC. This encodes CASSPEGLSYGYTF.

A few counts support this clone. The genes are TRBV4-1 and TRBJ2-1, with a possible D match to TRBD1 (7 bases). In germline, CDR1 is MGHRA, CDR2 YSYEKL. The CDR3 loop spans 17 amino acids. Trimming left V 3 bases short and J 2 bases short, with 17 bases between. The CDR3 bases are TGCGCCAGCAGCCAGAGAGGGGGCGGGATCCCCTACAATGAGCAGTTCTTC. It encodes CASSQRGGGIPYNEQFF.

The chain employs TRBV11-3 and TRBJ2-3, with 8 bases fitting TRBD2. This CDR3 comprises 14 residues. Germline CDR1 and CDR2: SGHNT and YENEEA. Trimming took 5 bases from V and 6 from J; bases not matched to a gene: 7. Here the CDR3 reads CASSKAGAWDTQYF. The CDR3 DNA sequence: TGTGCCAGCAGCAAAGCGGGGGCCTGGGATACGCAGTATTTT.

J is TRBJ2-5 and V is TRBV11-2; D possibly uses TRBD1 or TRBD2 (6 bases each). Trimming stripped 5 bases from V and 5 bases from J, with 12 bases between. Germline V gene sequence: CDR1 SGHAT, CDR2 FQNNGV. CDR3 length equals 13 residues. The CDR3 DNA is TGTGCCAGCAGCAGGGGGGCCCGCGAGACCCAGTACTTC. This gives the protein CASSRGARETQYF.

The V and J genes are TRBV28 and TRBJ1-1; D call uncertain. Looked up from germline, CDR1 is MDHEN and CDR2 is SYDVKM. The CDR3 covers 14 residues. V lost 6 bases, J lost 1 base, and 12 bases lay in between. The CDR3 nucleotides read TGTGCCAGCAGAGGACTCGGGCGGAACACTGAAGCTTTCTTT. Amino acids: CASRGLGRNTEAFF.

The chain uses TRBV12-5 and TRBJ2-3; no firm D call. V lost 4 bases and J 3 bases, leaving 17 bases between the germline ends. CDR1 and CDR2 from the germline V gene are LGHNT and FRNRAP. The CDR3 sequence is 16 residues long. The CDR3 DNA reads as TGTGCTAGTGGTTCAGACCGGGCCCCCCGGACAGATACGCAGTATTTT. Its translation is CASGSDRAPRTDTQYF.

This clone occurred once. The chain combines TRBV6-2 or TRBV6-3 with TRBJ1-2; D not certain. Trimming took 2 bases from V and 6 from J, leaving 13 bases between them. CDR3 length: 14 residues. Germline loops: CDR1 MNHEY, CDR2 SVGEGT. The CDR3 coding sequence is TGTGCCAGCAGTTACGTGGGAAAAGGTGATGGCTACACCTTC. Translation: CASSYVGKGDGYTF.

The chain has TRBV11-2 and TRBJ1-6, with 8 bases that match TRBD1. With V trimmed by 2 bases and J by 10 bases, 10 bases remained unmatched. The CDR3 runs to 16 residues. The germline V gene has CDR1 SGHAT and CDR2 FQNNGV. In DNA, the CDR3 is TGTGCCAGCAGCTTAATAACGACAGGGGTGGACTCACCCCTCCACTTT. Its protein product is CASSLITTGVDSPLHF.

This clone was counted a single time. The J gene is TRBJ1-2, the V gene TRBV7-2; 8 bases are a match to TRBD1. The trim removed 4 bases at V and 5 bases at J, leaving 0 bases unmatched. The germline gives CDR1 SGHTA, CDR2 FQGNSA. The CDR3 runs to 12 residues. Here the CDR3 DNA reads TGTGCCAGCAGCTGGACAGGGTATGGCTACACCTTC. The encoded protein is CASSWTGYGYTF.

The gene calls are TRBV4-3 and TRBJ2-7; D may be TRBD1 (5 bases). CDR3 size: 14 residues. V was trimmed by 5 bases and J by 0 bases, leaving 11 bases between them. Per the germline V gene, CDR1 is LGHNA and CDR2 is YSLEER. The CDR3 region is CASSSRTNSYEQYF. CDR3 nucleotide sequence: TGCGCCAGCAGCTCCAGGACAAACTCCTACGAGCAGTACTTC.

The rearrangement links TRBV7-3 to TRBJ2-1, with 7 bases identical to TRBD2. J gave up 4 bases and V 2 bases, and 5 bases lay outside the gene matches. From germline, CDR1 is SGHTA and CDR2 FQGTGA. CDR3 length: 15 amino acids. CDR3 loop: CASSLLLASYNEQFF. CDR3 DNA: TGTGCCAGCAGCTTACTACTAGCGTCTTACAATGAGCAGTTCTTC.

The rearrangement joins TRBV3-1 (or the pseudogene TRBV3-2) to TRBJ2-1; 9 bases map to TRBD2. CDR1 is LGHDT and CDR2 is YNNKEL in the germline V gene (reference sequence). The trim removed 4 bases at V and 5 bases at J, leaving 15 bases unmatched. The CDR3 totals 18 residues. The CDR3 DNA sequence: TGTGCCAGCAGCCCCCCTTGGGGTAGCGGGGGAAAAAACAATGAGCAGTTCTTC. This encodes CASSPPWGSGGKNNEQFF.

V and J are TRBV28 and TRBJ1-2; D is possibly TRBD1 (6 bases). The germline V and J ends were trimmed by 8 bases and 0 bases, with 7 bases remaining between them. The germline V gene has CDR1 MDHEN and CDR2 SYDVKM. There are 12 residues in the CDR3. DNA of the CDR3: TGTGCCAGCGGGACACCTAACTATGGCTACACCTTC. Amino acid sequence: CASGTPNYGYTF.

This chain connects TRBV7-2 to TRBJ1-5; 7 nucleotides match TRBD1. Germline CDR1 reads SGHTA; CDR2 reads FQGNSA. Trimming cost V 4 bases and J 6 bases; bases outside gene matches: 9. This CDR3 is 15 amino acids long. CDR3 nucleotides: TGTGCCAGCAGCTCCGAAGACAGGGCAGGTCAGCCCCAGCATTTT. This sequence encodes CASSSEDRAGQPQHF.